This T cell receptor beta chain came from a study of T cell changes during pregnancy in multiple sclerosis (dated by TCRdb to about 2019). Study-wide context: Changes in the T cell repertoire over the course of pregnancy were examined in this study in women with multiple sclerosis.

The CDR3 contains 20 residues, cysteine and phenylalanine counted. Preparation of the library involved the immunoSEQ multiplex PCR assay. The source is immuneACCESS, and TCRdb retained only in-frame sequences with V and J called. Part of the clones is not carried over; for the studies checked, unresolved V genes explain less than half of this, and the remainder is unexplained. The sample table holds 33,000 or so clones, of which roughly 90% were seen once. The ten largest account for 5% to 6% of the sample. Regarding this clone: It lacks a known antigen. The limits of the CDR3 on the DNA are not certain, so only TCRdb's listed CDR3 is given.

The chain uses TRBV21-1 and TRBJ1-1; no check of the table's D call, TRBD1, against the DNA was made. TRBV21-1 counts as a pseudogene. The TCR sequence derives from a female donor in good health, enrolled as a control in a pregnancy study. Material: peripheral blood, obtained in the third trimester of pregnancy. The encoded CDR3 is CASNPFATGTGEWMNTEAFF.